What follows is one T cell receptor (beta chain) and its context. The data stem from a study of blood T cell repertoires in COVID-19. On the study more broadly: Some COVID-19 samples were acute and others convalescent; all came from the United States, Italy and Spain. T cells, B-cell-depleted T cells, or PBMCs provided the cDNA or gDNA that served as material.

Measured with immunoSEQ multiplex PCR; TCRdb has only the in-frame clones, and not every one. The table shows roughly 40,000 clones, with over 70% occurring only once. Germline lookup yields CDR1 SGHRS and CDR2 YFSETQ. The CDR3 sequence is 15 residues long. With V trimmed by 4 bases and J by 8 bases, 8 bases remained unmatched. The rearrangement links TRBV5-1 to TRBJ2-1; 11 bases fit TRBD2. This clonotype originated in a woman in her 70s with acute or convalescent COVID-19. The specimen sequenced was peripheral blood. This chain's CDR3 is CASSPTSGGFDEQFF. CDR3 DNA: TGCGCCAGCAGCCCAACTAGCGGGGGATTCGATGAGCAGTTCTTC.